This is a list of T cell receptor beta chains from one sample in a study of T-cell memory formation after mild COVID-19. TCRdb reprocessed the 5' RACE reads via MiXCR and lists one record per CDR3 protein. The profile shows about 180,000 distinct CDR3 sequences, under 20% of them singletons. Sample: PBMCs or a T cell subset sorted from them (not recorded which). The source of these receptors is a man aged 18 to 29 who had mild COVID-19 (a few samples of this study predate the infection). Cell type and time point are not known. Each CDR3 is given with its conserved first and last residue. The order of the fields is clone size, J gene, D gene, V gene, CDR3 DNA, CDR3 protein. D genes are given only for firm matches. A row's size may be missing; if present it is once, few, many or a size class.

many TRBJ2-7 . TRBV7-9 TGTGCCAGCTCCAGGGAATACGAGCAGTACTTC CASSREYEQYF
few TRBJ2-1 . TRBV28 TGTGCCAGGAATGAGCAGTTCTTC CARNEQFF
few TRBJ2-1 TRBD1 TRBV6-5 TGTGCCAGCAGTTACACGGGACAGGGTAACAATGAGCAGTTCTTC CASSYTGQGNNEQFF
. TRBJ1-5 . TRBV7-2 TGTGCCAGCAGCCTAGGGAGTTTACATCAGCCCCAGCATTTT CASSLGSLHQPQHF
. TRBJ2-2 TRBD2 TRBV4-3 TGCGCCAGCAGCCATGTAACTAGCGTCGGGACCGGGGAGCTGTTTTTT CASSHVTSVGTGELFF
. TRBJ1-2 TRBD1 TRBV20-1 TGCAGTGCTAGTAAAACAGGGGACTATGGCTACACCTTC CSASKTGDYGYTF
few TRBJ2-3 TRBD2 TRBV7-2 TGTGCCAGCAGCGACATACTAGCGGGAACGGGGGATACGCAGTATTTT CASSDILAGTGDTQYF
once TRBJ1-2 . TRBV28 TGTGCCAGCAGTTTAGGGGGCGACGTTAACTATGGCTACACCTTC CASSLGGDVNYGYTF
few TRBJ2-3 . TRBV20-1 TGCAGTGCTAGGCGGGGGCGGGACGGCACAGATACGCAGTATTTT CSARRGRDGTDTQYF
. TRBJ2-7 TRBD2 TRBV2 TGTGCCAGCAGTGAAAGGAGGGGACTAGGGTCCTACGAGCAGTACTTC CASSERRGLGSYEQYF
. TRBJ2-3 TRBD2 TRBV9 TGTGCCAGCAGCGCGGGCCAGCGGGGGGGCCTAAGCACAGATACGCAGTATTTT CASSAGQRGGLSTDTQYF
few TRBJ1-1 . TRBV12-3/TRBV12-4 TGTGCCAGCAAGCGTTCAGGGAGAGGGAACACTGAAGCTTTCTTT CASKRSGRGNTEAFF
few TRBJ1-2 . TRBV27 TGTGCCAGCAGTCCTCGTTTTATACAGGGTTTGGGCTACACCTTC CASSPRFIQGLGYTF
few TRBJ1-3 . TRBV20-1 TGCAGTGCTAGAGATTCGGGGTCCAGATTTGGAAACACCATATATTTT CSARDSGSRFGNTIYF
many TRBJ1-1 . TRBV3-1 TGTGCCAGCAGCCAAGGACCGCCGTCTCAGGCCGGAGCTTTCTTT CASSQGPPSQAGAFF
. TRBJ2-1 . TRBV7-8 TGTGCCAGCAGCCGAAACAGGATATCGCCTATATCCTACAATGAGCAGTTCTTC CASSRNRISPISYNEQFF
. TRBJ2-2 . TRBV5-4 TGTGCCAGCAGCTTAGGAACTCCGAACACCGGGGAGCTGTTTTTT CASSLGTPNTGELFF
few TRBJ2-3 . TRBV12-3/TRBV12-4 TGTGCCAGCAGTTGGGAGTCGATGGATACGCAGTATTTT CASSWESMDTQYF
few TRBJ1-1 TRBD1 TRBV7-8 TGTGCCAGCAGCCCTTTGGCCCAGGGGGCTAGGACTGAAGCTTTCTTT CASSPLAQGARTEAFF
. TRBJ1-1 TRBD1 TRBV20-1 TGCAGTGCTCACGGGACAGCCCATAACACTGAAGCTTTCTTT CSAHGTAHNTEAFF
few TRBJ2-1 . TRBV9 TGTGCCAGCAGCGTAAGTGCGGGGGCCGTAAATGAGCAGTTCTTC CASSVSAGAVNEQFF
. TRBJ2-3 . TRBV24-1 TGTGCCACCAGTGACCCGTTTGGGGGCACAGATACGCAGTATTTT CATSDPFGGTDTQYF
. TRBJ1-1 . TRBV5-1 TGCGCCAGCAGTTCGGACGGAATGAACACTGAAGCTTTCTTT CASSSDGMNTEAFF
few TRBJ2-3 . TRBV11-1 TGTGCCAGCAGCCCAGGGCCAGGGTCAGATACGCAGTATTTT CASSPGPGSDTQYF
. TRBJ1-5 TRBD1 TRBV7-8 TGTGCCAGCAGCCAAGACAGGGTTCGGTGGGATCAGCCCCAGCATTTT CASSQDRVRWDQPQHF
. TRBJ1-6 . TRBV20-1 TGCAGTGCTAGGGGGTCGGGGAATTCACCCCTCCACTTT CSARGSGNSPLHF
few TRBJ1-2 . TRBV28 TGTGCCAGCCTCGGCCTGTATGGCTACACCTTC CASLGLYGYTF
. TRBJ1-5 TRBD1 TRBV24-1 TGTGCCACCGGACGACAGGGTAATCAGCCCCAGCATTTT CATGRQGNQPQHF
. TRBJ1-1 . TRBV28 TGTGCCAGCAGTATAGGGTTAATGAACACTGAAGCTTTCTTT CASSIGLMNTEAFF
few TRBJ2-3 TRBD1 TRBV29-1 TGCAGCGTGCACAGGGGTTCGGGAGATACGCAGTATTTT CSVHRGSGDTQYF